The 8 T cell receptor beta chains below all came from one sample that was sequenced in a study of T cells expressing NK-cell markers. From its re-call of the 5' RACE reads, TCRdb lists each CDR3 protein once, without DNA. This table lists about 460,000 distinct CDR3 sequences. Sequences were obtained from blood T cells: a sorted CD56 or NKG2C T cell subset, CD4+ or CD8+ T cells, or bulk PBMC T cells (not recorded which). The receptors shown here come from a woman aged 45-65 years in good health.

J is TRBJ2-2 and V is TRBV10-1; no DNA is available, so the TRBD2 call from TCRdb remains unchecked. Germline V gene lookup returns CDR1 WNHNN and CDR2 SYGVQD (reference sequence). The CDR3 is made up of 15 amino acids. This CDR3 reads CASHSGTANTGELFF.

The CDR3 loop reads CSAYLPGLAEAPSTDTQYF. V usage is TRBV20-1 and J usage is TRBJ2-3; TCRdb returns TRBD2, unconfirmable since there is no DNA. The CDR3 length is 19 residues. From germline, CDR1 is DFQATT and CDR2 SNEGSKA (reference sequence).

The CDR3 loop is CASSQLINEQFF. This rearrangement joins TRBV4-1 to TRBJ2-1. This CDR3 is 12 amino acids long. Germline CDR1 reads MGHRA; CDR2 reads YSYEKL.

J is TRBJ2-6 and V is TRBV14; with no DNA, the TCRdb D assignment of TRBD2 cannot be verified. This CDR3 is built from 15 residues. Germline assignment: CDR1 SGHDN and CDR2 FVKESK. The CDR3 sequence is CASSALVSGANVLTF.

This chain uses TRBV11-2 with TRBJ2-1. CDR3 length: 12 amino acids. From germline, CDR1 is SGHAT and CDR2 FQNNGV. The CDR3 region is CASSLGPNEQFF.

The chain joins TRBV18 to TRBJ1-3; without DNA, the TCRdb call of TRBD1 cannot be checked. From germline, CDR1 is KGHSH and CDR2 LQKENI. CDR3 length: 14 residues. The CDR3 protein is CASSPRGVGNTIYF.

V is TRBV6-6 and J is TRBJ2-2. Germline V gives CDR1 MNHNY, CDR2 SVGAGI (reference sequence). CDR3 length: 16 residues. The CDR3: CASSQTGAANTGELFF.

This chain connects TRBV10-3 to TRBJ1-2. This CDR3 region has 14 residues. Germline CDR1 and CDR2: ENHRY and SYGVKD. CDR3 sequence reads: CAIRTDLANYGYTF.